This T cell receptor (beta chain) derives from a study of T cells in localized non-small cell lung cancer. V lost 1 base and J lost 3; bases outside the gene matches: 13. The CDR3 sequence is 21 residues long. The germline gives CDR1 SGHDN, CDR2 FVKESK. Comments on this clone: As yet, its antigen is unknown.

Repertoires were generated with immunoSEQ multiplex PCR, while TCRdb's copy carries only in-frame clones and drops some. The table includes under 3,000 clones, 27% detected once. Findings of the study overall: A higher density of T cells in blood coincided with extended overall survival. Uninvolved adjacent lung showed peak T cell clonality, exceeding tumor. A median approximately 57 of the top 100 tumor clones appeared in adjacent lung. Because sequencing included only one region (of the tumor), heterogeneity remains possible.

The sequenced sample was lung tumor tissue, obtained before any cancer treatment. The clonotype comes from a man aged 18 to 49 with stage I lung adenocarcinoma. This chain links TRBV14 with TRBJ2-6, with 12 nucleotides matching TRBD2. CDR3 nucleotides: TGTGCCAGCAGCCAAGCACTAGCGGGGGGTTTTTCCCGTGGTGGGGCCAACGTCCTGACTTTC. It codes for CASSQALAGGFSRGGANVLTF.